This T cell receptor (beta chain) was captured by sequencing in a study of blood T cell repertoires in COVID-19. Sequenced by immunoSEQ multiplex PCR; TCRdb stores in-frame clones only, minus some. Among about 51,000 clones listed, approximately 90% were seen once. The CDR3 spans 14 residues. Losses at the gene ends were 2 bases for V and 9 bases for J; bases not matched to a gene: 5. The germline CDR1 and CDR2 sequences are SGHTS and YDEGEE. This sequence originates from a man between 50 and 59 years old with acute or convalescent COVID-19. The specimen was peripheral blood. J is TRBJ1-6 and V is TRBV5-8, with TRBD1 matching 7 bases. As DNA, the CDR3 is TGTGCCAGCAGCTTCCGGACAGGCCCTTCACCCCTCCACTTT. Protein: CASSFRTGPSPLHF.